This record looks at one T cell receptor beta chain sequence and its context. The antigen is unknown. Production of TCR beta cDNA used roughly 0.55 ug total RNA together with a constant-region primer. Slightly modified ARM-PCR, run as three nested multiplex PCR rounds, produced the TCR beta libraries. It was with TRBV1-TRBV30 forward primers and a C-beta reverse primer that the first two PCR rounds were run, at approximately 10 cycles each. TCRdb passed the multiplex PCR reads through MiXCR, listing each CDR3 protein once. This table has just under 95,000 distinct CDR3 sequences, less than 75% appearing once. Co-extracting RNA and DNA was done with about 17-30 mg of unsorted bulk tissue as input. The sample comes from a study of tumor-infiltrating lymphocytes in primary liver carcinoma. Germline lookup yields CDR1 SGHAT and CDR2 FQNNGV. The CDR3 has 17 amino acids. Trimming stripped 0 bases from V and 5 bases from J, with 17 bases between.

Study findings and constraints: Less overlap was seen in tumor-adjacent and tumor-blood pairs than in tumor region pairs. It was in tumors, not blood, that the top-250-clone fraction was significantly higher (p = 0.039).

The V and J genes are TRBV11-2 and TRBJ2-4; a weak D match, TRBD2 (5 bases). Material for sequencing was tumor-adjacent normal liver tissue. This clonotype originated in a man aged 40-55 years with primary liver carcinoma and hepatitis B virus infection. CDR3 in amino acids: CASSLDGESGPENIQYF. CDR3 nucleotide sequence: TGTGCCAGCAGCTTAGATGGGGAGTCAGGACCCGAAAACATTCAGTACTTC.